The rows below give T cell receptor beta chains drawn from one sample of a study of OX40 agonist ivuxolimab in advanced cancers. Repertoires were generated with immunoSEQ multiplex PCR, while TCRdb's copy carries only in-frame clones and drops some. Found here are about 50,000 clones, about 80% of them singletons; the top ten hold about 3%. The source was CD4+ or CD8+ T cells sorted from blood, collected in a trial of the OX40 agonist ivuxolimab. These receptors were taken from an adult with an advanced solid tumor such as melanoma, head and neck, liver or kidney cancer. The CDR3 runs from the conserved cysteine through the conserved F or W. D genes are given only for firm matches. A row's size may be missing; if present it is once, few, many or a size class.

V gene	D gene	J gene	clone size	CDR3 protein	CDR3 DNA
TRBV5-1	TRBD1	TRBJ2-5	.	CASSSPGTDETQYF	TGCGCCAGCAGCTCTCCCGGGACAGACGAGACCCAGTACTTC
TRBV6-6	TRBD1	TRBJ2-7	.	CATTGGWGEQYF	TGTGCCACCACAGGGGGCTGGGGCGAGCAGTACTTC
TRBV9	TRBD1	TRBJ1-6	.	CASSVGGQGGSPLHF	TGTGCCAGCAGCGTAGGGGGACAGGGGGGATCACCCCTCCACTTT
TRBV10-3	.	TRBJ1-5	.	CAISESGGSNQPQHF	TGTGCCATCAGTGAGTCAGGGGGGAGCAATCAGCCCCAGCATTTT
TRBV7-9	.	TRBJ2-6	.	CASSLGGAPYGANVLTF	TGTGCCAGCAGCTTGGGGGGGGCGCCTTATGGGGCCAACGTCCTGACTTTC
TRBV6-5	.	TRBJ2-7	.	CASALGGEQYF	TGTGCCAGCGCCTTGGGGGGAGAGCAGTACTTC
TRBV6-1	.	TRBJ2-7	.	CASSVGFPHYEQYF	TGTGCCAGCAGTGTAGGGTTCCCTCACTACGAGCAGTACTTC
TRBV18	.	TRBJ2-5	medium-sized	CASSPLVGETQYF	TGTGCCAGCTCACCCCTAGTTGGGGAGACCCAGTACTTC
TRBV5-4	TRBD2	TRBJ2-1	few	CASSLGGGLAALNEQFF	TGTGCCAGCAGCTTGGGGGGGGGACTAGCGGCCCTCAATGAGCAGTTCTTC
TRBV15	.	TRBJ2-5	few	CATSRDPGETQYF	TGTGCCACCAGCAGAGATCCAGGAGAGACCCAGTACTTC
TRBV10-2	TRBD2	TRBJ2-1	.	CASSIAGGVYNEQFF	TGCGCCAGCAGTATAGCGGGGGGGGTCTACAATGAGCAGTTCTTC
TRBV27	.	TRBJ2-1	.	CASSKNGGNNGEQFF	TGTGCCAGCAGTAAAAACGGGGGAAACAATGGGGAGCAGTTCTTC